This TCR beta chain was recovered during a study of shared clonotypes between healthy human individuals. Looking at the study overall: The donor pool was made up of two women and three men aged 18 to 49.

The CDR3 has 14 amino acids. Germline lookup yields CDR1 LNHNV and CDR2 YYDKDF (reference sequence). V lost 0 bases and J lost 6, with 11 bases in between. In unsorted samples, genomic DNA was obtained using approximately 81 million PBMCs. Assay used: immunoSEQ multiplex PCR; TCRdb lists only in-frame clones, some missing. The top ten clones hold about 13% of a sample with about 470,000 clones, roughly 80% of them seen once. The sequence came from a woman in her thirties or forties in good health. Some clones in this sample may be carry-over from other donors' samples. The source material was PBMCs. The gene calls are TRBV15 and TRBJ1-1; unclear D gene. CDR3 sequence (DNA): TGTGCCACCAGCAGAGATCTGGTGGGCCCTGAAGCTTTCTTT. Its protein product is CATSRDLVGPEAFF.